What follows are 21 T cell receptor beta chains derived from one specimen sequenced in a study of OX40 agonist ivuxolimab in advanced cancers. The protocol was immunoSEQ multiplex PCR, while the TCRdb copy is restricted to in-frame clones and leaves out a portion. Among tens of thousands of clones, under 85% were seen once, and the ten largest hold roughly 3.2%. The sequenced sample was CD4+ or CD8+ T cells sorted from blood, obtained in a trial of the OX40 agonist ivuxolimab. Every receptor here comes from an adult with an advanced solid tumor such as melanoma, head and neck, liver or kidney cancer.

This sequence joins TRBV6-1 and TRBJ2-5; D unresolved. V lost 4 bases and J 1 base, leaving 7 bases between the germline ends. CDR1 MNHNS and CDR2 SASEGT come from the germline V gene. CDR3 length: 13 amino acids. The CDR3 DNA is TGTGCCAGCAGTGTAAACAGCCAAGAGACCCAGTACTTC. This translates into CASSVNSQETQYF.

This clone is labeled medium-sized. This chain uses TRBV11-3 with TRBJ1-1; tentative D call: TRBD1 (5 bases). Germline CDR1 is SGHNT and CDR2 is YENEEA. Trimming took 5 bases from V and 4 from J, leaving 14 bases between them. The CDR3 loop spans 14 amino acids. DNA for the CDR3: TGTGCCAGCAGCCTGCGAGGGGATCTCACTGAAGCTTTCTTT. Translating it yields CASSLRGDLTEAFF.

This chain uses TRBV29-1 with TRBJ1-2; D is uncertain. V was trimmed by 7 bases and J by 8 bases, leaving 23 bases between them. Germline CDR1 and CDR2: SQVTM and ANQGSEA. The length of the CDR3 is 14 residues. CDR3 nucleotides: TGCAGCGATACCCGGGCCGACTTTGTGGGGGGCTACACCTTC. It codes for CSDTRADFVGGYTF.

The chain links TRBV15 to TRBJ2-7; tentative D call: TRBD1 (6 bases). Deletions cut 1 base from V and 4 bases from J, with 17 bases between. The CDR3 is 16 amino acids. CDR1 and CDR2 (germline): LNHNV, YYDKDF (reference sequence). The CDR3 coding sequence is TGTGCCACCAGCAGAGGACAGGCCACCAAGAATTACGAGCAGTACTTC. Amino acids: CATSRGQATKNYEQYF.

This clone was counted between two and nine times. V usage is TRBV2 and J usage is TRBJ1-6; no definite D call. V shed 0 bases and J shed 6 bases, with 6 bases lying between them. The CDR3 consists of 14 residues. Per germline, CDR1 SNHLY and CDR2 FYNNEI. This CDR3 reads CASSEARTNSPLHF. The CDR3 region has the DNA TGTGCCAGCAGTGAAGCGAGAACTAATTCACCCCTCCACTTT.

J is TRBJ1-5 and V is TRBV27, with D unclear. Germline CDR1 reads MNHEY; CDR2 reads SMNVEV (reference sequence). The V end lost 3 bases, the J end lost 4 bases, and 13 bases lay between the germline ends. This CDR3 is 15 amino acids long. Here the CDR3 DNA reads TGTGCCAGCAGTTTCGAGGGAGCTGGTAATCAGCCCCAGCATTTT. The encoded protein is CASSFEGAGNQPQHF.

V and J are TRBV7-9 and TRBJ2-1; D gene ambiguous. CDR3 length equals 14 residues. Deletions cut 4 bases from V and 6 bases from J, with 13 bases between. Germline CDR1 reads SEHNR; CDR2 reads FQNEAQ (reference sequence). The CDR3 bases are TGTGCCAGCAGCTCCCTCGACCGAACCAATGAGCAGTTCTTC. Amino acid sequence: CASSSLDRTNEQFF.

The chain recombines TRBV28 with TRBJ1-5; a possible D gene is TRBD1 (6 bases). CDR1 and CDR2 (germline): MDHEN, SYDVKM. V lost 3 bases and J 9 bases, leaving 18 bases between the germline ends. This CDR3 comprises 15 residues. Written as DNA, the CDR3 is TGTGCCAGCAGTTTTTCGAGGGGGACGTCTGGGCCCCAGCATTTT. The encoded protein is CASSFSRGTSGPQHF.

This chain links TRBV11-2 with TRBJ2-5; 11 nucleotides line up with TRBD2. The germline V gene has CDR1 SGHAT and CDR2 FQNNGV. This CDR3 contains 17 residues. J was trimmed by 4 bases and V by 5 bases; bases with no gene match: 12. The CDR3: CASSPIAGGLGGETQYF. The CDR3 coding sequence is TGTGCCAGCAGCCCGATAGCGGGAGGGCTCGGTGGAGAGACCCAGTACTTC.

The chain combines TRBV10-2 with TRBJ1-5; D unclear. Trimming pared 4 bases from V and 6 bases from J, leaving 10 bases between. Germline CDR1 and CDR2: WSHSY and SAAADI. The CDR3 has 13 amino acids. This CDR3 is CASSVVGSQPQHF. The DNA of the CDR3 is TGCGCCAGCAGTGTCGTGGGGAGTCAGCCCCAGCATTTT.

CDR3 bases: TGTGCCAGCAGTGCAGCAGGCAGCGGACCTTACAATGAGCAGTTCTTC. Translated: CASSAAGSGPYNEQFF. The J gene is TRBJ2-1, the V gene TRBV27; possibly TRBD2 for D (5 bases). Between the trimmed V and J ends, which lost 5 bases and 4 bases, there was a span of 18 bases. CDR3 size: 16 residues. Germline lookup yields CDR1 MNHEY and CDR2 SMNVEV (reference sequence).

J is TRBJ1-4 and V is TRBV10-3, with 8 nucleotides matching TRBD1. Germline V gene lookup returns CDR1 ENHRY and CDR2 SYGVKD. The CDR3 is made up of 16 amino acids. Trimming cost V 2 bases and J 8 bases; bases outside gene matches: 10. Written as DNA, the CDR3 is TGTGCCATCAGTGAGCCTGGACAGGGTGGAGGAGAAAAACTGTTTTTT. It specifies CAISEPGQGGGEKLFF.

This chain connects TRBV2 to TRBJ1-5; D ambiguous. CDR3 length: 13 amino acids. The germline V gene encodes CDR1 SNHLY and CDR2 FYNNEI. Trimming stripped 3 bases from V and 1 base from J, with 4 bases between. The CDR3 region has the DNA TGTGCCAGCAGTGAGGGCAGCAATCAGCCCCAGCATTTT. It yields the protein CASSEGSNQPQHF.

The V and J genes are TRBV5-1 and TRBJ2-5; D possibly matches TRBD1 or TRBD2 (6 bases each). The CDR3 is 13 residues long. The V gene's germline CDR1 is SGHRS and CDR2 YFSETQ. Trimming stripped 4 bases from V and 5 bases from J, with 12 bases between. CDR3 bases: TGCGCCAGCAGCAAGGGGGGCCGGGAGACCCAGTACTTC. Translating gives CASSKGGRETQYF.

The chain links TRBV5-6 to TRBJ1-4, with a weak D call TRBD1 (5 bases). Germline loops: CDR1 SGHDT, CDR2 YYEEEE. Deletions cut 0 bases from V and 12 bases from J, with 21 bases between. The length of the CDR3 is 16 residues. The CDR3: CASSLVNRPGPEELFF. In DNA, the CDR3 is TGTGCCAGCAGCTTGGTTAATAGGCCGGGGCCCGAGGAACTGTTTTTT.

In its sample, this clone was seen many times. Other nucleotide sequences from this sample produce the same CDR3. V usage is TRBV27 and J usage is TRBJ1-2; weak D call: TRBD1 (6 bases). V dropped 3 bases and J dropped 8 bases, with 10 bases sitting between them. This CDR3 region has 12 residues. Looked up from germline, CDR1 is MNHEY and CDR2 is SMNVEV (reference sequence). Here the CDR3 DNA reads TGTGCCAGCAGTTTCCAGGGGAGAGGCTACACCTTC. It yields the protein CASSFQGRGYTF.

This rearrangement joins TRBV7-2 to TRBJ2-7; 8 nucleotides align to TRBD1. This CDR3 spans 14 amino acids. V shed 5 bases and J 5 bases; nucleotides not matched to a gene: 8. Germline V CDR1 and CDR2: SGHTA, FQGNSA. The CDR3 coding sequence is TGTGCCAGCAGCAAGGGGGGACAGGTCAACGAGCAGTACTTC. Amino acid sequence: CASSKGGQVNEQYF.

The chain uses TRBV18 and TRBJ2-7; no clear D. CDR3 length: 15 residues. V shed 1 base and J shed 2 bases, with 12 bases lying between them. In germline, CDR1 is KGHSH, CDR2 LQKENI. The CDR3: CASSPLSLTTYEQYF. CDR3 nucleotides: TGTGCCAGCTCACCACTTTCACTAACTACCTACGAGCAGTACTTC.

The chain uses TRBV30 and TRBJ1-1, with TRBD1 matching over 7 bases. The CDR3 loop spans 12 amino acids. Germline CDR1 GTSNPN, CDR2 SVGIG (reference sequence). The junction had 6 bases not matched to a gene; V was cut back by 5 bases and J by 6 bases. DNA of the CDR3: TGTGCCTGGGAAAACGGACAGGCTGAAGCTTTCTTT. It encodes CAWENGQAEAFF.

The rearrangement links TRBV5-1 to TRBJ1-3; D perhaps matches TRBD1 (6 bases). The V end was cut by 4 bases, the J end by 4 bases, with 15 bases between. This CDR3 is 15 amino acids long. Germline CDR1 is SGHRS and CDR2 is YFSETQ. This CDR3 reads CASSPTGLTGNTIYF. The CDR3, as DNA: TGCGCCAGCAGCCCGACAGGTCTTACGGGAAACACCATATATTTT.

This clone has only one observation. The chain joins TRBV2 to TRBJ1-6, with D unresolved. The CDR3 has 13 residues. Trimming shortened V by 6 bases and J by 9 bases, and 12 bases separated the two germline ends. Looked up from germline, CDR1 is SNHLY and CDR2 is FYNNEI. The CDR3 spells CASRPSSASPLHF. Here the CDR3 DNA reads TGTGCCAGCAGACCCTCCAGCGCTTCACCCCTCCACTTT.